A selection of T cell receptor beta chains follows, all from one sample in a study of T-cell memory formation after mild COVID-19. In TCRdb, the 5' RACE reads were re-called with MiXCR into one record per CDR3 protein. This sample carries 200,000 to 300,000 distinct CDR3 sequences, approximately 15% of them seen once, and the ten largest clones take around 2%. Sample: PBMCs or a T cell subset sorted from them (not recorded which). These receptors all stem from an adult woman who had mild COVID-19 (a few samples of this study predate the infection). Cell type and time point are not known. Both conserved end residues are part of each CDR3. Each record gives: J gene, D gene, V gene, CDR3 protein. The D gene is left open where the match is weak.

TRBJ2-1,TRBD2,TRBV6-5,CASSSPSGSSYNEQFF
TRBJ2-3,-,TRBV28,CASSSPRYSTGADTQYF
TRBJ2-3,TRBD2,TRBV5-1,CASSLALAGAGVQDTQYF
TRBJ2-5,-,TRBV12-3/TRBV12-4,CASRRRLQETQYF
TRBJ1-1,-,TRBV18,CASSLSTRGNTEAFF
TRBJ2-7,TRBD2,TRBV7-2,CASSLVAPGLAHEQYF
TRBJ1-1,TRBD1,TRBV2,CASSLGQWGTEAFF
TRBJ1-1,-,TRBV29-1,CSVAWELRGTEAFF
TRBJ1-3,-,TRBV3-1,CASSHKSGNTIYF
TRBJ2-7,-,TRBV5-1,CASSATASYEQYF
TRBJ1-1,-,TRBV9,CASSFGTGTEAFF
TRBJ1-2,-,TRBV25-1,CASSEYQLNYGYTF
TRBJ2-5,TRBD2,TRBV10-3,CAISSSGSRQETQYF